The 27 T cell receptor beta chains below all came from one sample that was sequenced in a study of blood T cell repertoires in COVID-19. TCRdb keeps only in-frame clones here, not all; method: immunoSEQ multiplex PCR. The sample contains 200,000 to 250,000 clones, around four fifths of which appear only once. The sequenced sample was PBMCs or T cells enriched from blood (not recorded which). All receptors come from a man aged 35 to 55 who had recovered from COVID-19.

The rearrangement uses TRBV18 and TRBJ2-6; TRBD1 matches at 9 bases. V was pared by 3 bases and J by 2 bases, with 2 bases of the junction left unmatched. CDR1 and CDR2 from the germline V gene are KGHSH and LQKENI. This CDR3 contains 16 residues. CDR3 in DNA: TGTGCCAGCTCACCGGGACAGGGAGCTGGGGCCAACGTCCTGACTTTC. Translating it yields CASSPGQGAGANVLTF.

Comment on this clone: The same CDR3 arises from other DNA sequences in this sample as well. CDR3 in DNA: TGTGCCTGGAGCCGGGACAGGCCTTACGGCTACACCTTC. Translating gives CAWSRDRPYGYTF. V and J are TRBV30 and TRBJ1-2; 8 bases agree with TRBD1. The CDR3 totals 13 residues. Germline CDR1 GTSNPN, CDR2 SVGIG (reference sequence). The V gene end was trimmed by 3 bases and the J gene end by 8 bases; junction bases not matched to a gene: 8. The whole variable domain, filled in from reference TRBV30 and TRBJ1-2, reads SQTIHQWPATLVQPVGSPLSLECTVEGTSNPNLYWYRQAAGRGLQLLFYSVGIGQISSEVPQNLSASRPQDRQFILSSKKLLLSDSGFYLCAWSRDRPYGYTFGSGTRLTVV.

This clone occurred once. The gene calls are TRBV28 and TRBJ2-4; TRBD1 might be the D (6 bases). The V gene's germline CDR1 is MDHEN and CDR2 SYDVKM. The CDR3 has 14 residues. The CDR3 reads CATFARGEGNIQYF. CDR3 coding DNA: TGTGCTACCTTCGCCAGGGGCGAGGGAAACATTCAGTACTTC.

This chain joins TRBV6-5 and TRBJ1-1; 9 nucleotides align to TRBD1. The germline V gene encodes CDR1 MNHEY and CDR2 SVGAGI. This CDR3 is built from 15 residues. The V gene end was trimmed by 0 bases and the J gene end by 5 bases; junction bases not matched to a gene: 4. The CDR3: CASSYSNRGQTEAFF. The CDR3 region has the DNA TGTGCCAGCAGTTACTCTAACAGGGGGCAGACTGAAGCTTTCTTT.

The rearrangement joins TRBV6-5 to TRBJ1-5; TRBD1 might be the D (5 bases). Germline CDR1 reads MNHEY; CDR2 reads SVGAGI. The V end was cut by 6 bases, the J end by 4 bases, with 10 bases between. There are 13 residues in the CDR3. The CDR3: CASRDTLNQPQHF. CDR3 coding DNA: TGTGCCAGCAGGGACACCCTTAATCAGCCCCAGCATTTT.

The chain couples TRBV5-4 to TRBJ2-1; 9 positions match TRBD1. The CDR3 sequence is 16 residues long. Unmatched junction bases numbered 7, after V lost 0 bases and J lost 6 bases. Germline V gives CDR1 SGHNT, CDR2 YYREEE (reference sequence). The DNA of the CDR3 is TGTGCCAGCAGCTTGGCCGGGACAGGGAGGGGCAATGAGCAGTTCTTC. Translating it yields CASSLAGTGRGNEQFF.

The genes are TRBV29-1 and TRBJ1-2; D gene unclear. The CDR3 is 13 residues long. V dropped 5 bases and J dropped 4 bases, with 14 bases sitting between them. Germline V gives CDR1 SQVTM, CDR2 ANQGSEA. The CDR3 is CSVIVDWGYGYTF. The DNA of the CDR3 is TGCAGCGTTATCGTGGACTGGGGCTATGGCTACACCTTC.

J is TRBJ2-3 and V is TRBV7-3; TRBD2 might be the D (5 bases). Looked up from germline, CDR1 is SGHTA and CDR2 is FQGTGA. The germline V and J ends were trimmed by 4 bases and 0 bases, with 8 bases remaining between them. The CDR3 spans 14 residues. The CDR3 bases are TGTGCCAGCAGCTCCGCGGGTAGCACAGATACGCAGTATTTT. This encodes CASSSAGSTDTQYF.

This chain connects TRBV29-1 to TRBJ2-3, with 8 positions matching TRBD1. Germline loops: CDR1 SQVTM, CDR2 ANQGSEA. Unmatched junction bases numbered 5, after V lost 6 bases and J lost 0 bases. This CDR3 is built from 14 residues. In nucleotides, the CDR3 is TGCAGCGTGGGGACAGGCTCTAGCACAGATACGCAGTATTTT. Its protein product is CSVGTGSSTDTQYF.

This clone has just one count. The chain joins TRBV30 to TRBJ2-1, with D perhaps matching TRBD2 (7 bases). V lost 0 bases, J lost 12 bases, and 18 bases lay in between. This CDR3 spans 14 amino acids. CDR1 and CDR2 from the germline V gene are GTSNPN and SVGIG (reference sequence). The CDR3 protein is CAWSVGGGSVSQFF. In nucleotides, the CDR3 is TGTGCCTGGAGTGTGGGGGGCGGGAGCGTTTCGCAGTTCTTC.

This clone has only one observation. The sample contains more than one DNA sequence encoding this CDR3. CDR3 in amino acids: CASSQGGLAVTDTQYF. DNA of the CDR3: TGCGCCAGCAGCCAAGGTGGACTAGCGGTTACAGATACGCAGTATTTT. J is TRBJ2-3 and V is TRBV4-3, with TRBD2 matching 10 bases. Germline assignment: CDR1 LGHNA and CDR2 YSLEER. This CDR3 is 16 amino acids long. V gave up 1 base and J gave up 3 bases; unmatched junction bases: 4.

The chain joins TRBV11-2 to TRBJ1-2; D gene uncertain. The V end lost 4 bases, the J end lost 7 bases, and 10 bases lay between the germline ends. Germline loops: CDR1 SGHAT, CDR2 FQNNGV. This CDR3 spans 12 amino acids. CDR3 sequence (DNA): TGTGCCAGCAGCTGGGGAGCGGGTGGCTACACCTTC. It yields the protein CASSWGAGGYTF.

The gene calls are TRBV3-1 (or the pseudogene TRBV3-2) and TRBJ1-1; possible D gene TRBD1, 6 bases. From germline, CDR1 is LGHDT and CDR2 YNNKEL (reference sequence). The CDR3 totals 13 residues. The V gene lost 1 base and the J gene lost 11 bases, with 14 bases spanning the gap. CDR3 bases: TGTGCCAGCAGCCAAGTGCCGGGACACGAGGCTTTCTTT. As protein: CASSQVPGHEAFF.

V is TRBV7-9 and J is TRBJ1-4, with a possible D match to TRBD1 (5 bases). Germline V gene lookup returns CDR1 SEHNR and CDR2 FQNEAQ (reference sequence). This CDR3 is 16 amino acids long. Trimming cost V 0 bases and J 4 bases, with 12 bases left between them. CDR3 region: CASSLAGQAINEKLFF. The CDR3 region has the DNA TGTGCCAGCAGCTTAGCGGGGCAGGCGATTAATGAAAAACTGTTTTTT.

This clone has just one count. Other DNA sequences from this sample encode an identical CDR3 as well. The V gene is TRBV9, the J gene TRBJ2-1; 10 bases are shared with TRBD1. The CDR3 is 15 residues long. Per the germline V gene, CDR1 is SGDLS and CDR2 is YYNGEE. Trimming cost V 1 base and J 4 bases; bases outside gene matches: 2. Written as DNA, the CDR3 is TGTGCCAGCAGCGTAAGGACAGGGGGATACAATGAGCAGTTCTTC. Its translation: CASSVRTGGYNEQFF.

This sequence joins TRBV12-3 or TRBV12-4 and TRBJ1-5; D unclear. The V gene lost 0 bases and the J gene lost 16 bases, with 16 bases spanning the gap. The CDR3 extends over 13 amino acids. CDR3 protein: CASSLALKSPIHF. The CDR3 DNA is TGTGCCAGCAGTTTAGCGCTAAAGTCTCCTATCCATTTT.

The V gene is TRBV7-2, the J gene TRBJ1-6, with 10 bases fitting TRBD1. Germline loops: CDR1 SGHTA, CDR2 FQGNSA. CDR3 size: 15 residues. After removal of 1 base from V and 7 bases from J, the junction contained 1 base not matched to a gene. CDR3 in DNA: TGTGCCAGCAGCTTAGGACAGGGGGCGAATTCACCCCTCCACTTT. It is translated as CASSLGQGANSPLHF.

V usage is TRBV27 and J usage is TRBJ2-2, with 7 bases aligning to TRBD1. Germline V gives CDR1 MNHEY, CDR2 SMNVEV (reference sequence). The CDR3 contains 15 residues. V shed 4 bases and J 7 bases; nucleotides not matched to a gene: 9. CDR3: CASSSTGKRDGELFF. In nucleotides, the CDR3 is TGTGCCAGCAGTTCGACAGGGAAGCGCGACGGGGAGCTGTTTTTT.

This chain connects TRBV7-8 to TRBJ1-5; D is undetermined. The CDR3 is made up of 16 amino acids. CDR1 is SGHVS, CDR2 FQNEAQ, per germline. The germline V and J ends were trimmed by 3 bases and 0 bases, with 12 bases remaining between them. The CDR3 nucleotides read TGTGCCAGCAGCTTGGGTAGAGGATATAGCAATCAGCCCCAGCATTTT. Amino acids: CASSLGRGYSNQPQHF.

This chain connects TRBV5-4 to TRBJ1-5, with D perhaps TRBD1 (5 bases). V was pared by 0 bases and J by 3 bases, with 10 bases between. CDR1 is SGHNT and CDR2 is YYREEE in the germline V gene (reference sequence). The CDR3 has 15 amino acids. The CDR3 DNA reads TGTGCCAGCAGCTTGGAGGACACCGCCAATCAGCCCCAGCATTTT. Translated: CASSLEDTANQPQHF. The full variable domain, with the rest looked up from reference TRBV5-4 and TRBJ1-5, is ETGVTQSPTHLIKTRGQQVTLRCSSQSGHNTVSWYQQALGQGPQFIFQYYREEENGRGNFPPRFSGLQFPNYSSELNVNALELDDSALYLCASSLEDTANQPQHFGDGTRLSIL.

Written as DNA, the CDR3 is TGTGCCAGCAGCCAACAGGGACTAGCGGGGGGGCCAGATACGCAGTATTTT. It translates to CASSQQGLAGGPDTQYF. This chain connects TRBV3-1 (or the pseudogene TRBV3-2) to TRBJ2-3, with 16 nucleotides matching TRBD2. V trimming: 2 bases; J trimming: 4 bases; junction bases outside the gene matches: 3. Germline V gene lookup returns CDR1 LGHDT and CDR2 YNNKEL (reference sequence). The CDR3 runs to 17 residues.

The chain couples TRBV5-1 to TRBJ1-1; D gene unclear. Germline-derived CDR1 and CDR2 are SGHRS and YFSETQ. V lost 0 bases and J lost 5, with 11 bases in between. This CDR3 has 14 amino acids. The CDR3 loop is CASSLGPLRTEAFF. The CDR3, as DNA: TGCGCCAGCAGCTTGGGACCTTTGAGGACTGAAGCTTTCTTT.

The chain combines TRBV5-1 with TRBJ1-4; no firm D call. From germline, CDR1 is SGHRS and CDR2 YFSETQ. This CDR3 has 13 amino acids. Trimming cost V 5 bases and J 2 bases, with 7 bases left between them. The CDR3 coding sequence is TGCGCCAGCAGGGCGGGGACTAATGAAAAACTGTTTTTT. Translation: CASRAGTNEKLFF. Complete variable domain (other parts from reference TRBV5-1 and TRBJ1-4): KAGVTQTPRYLIKTRGQQVTLSCSPISGHRSVSWYQQTPGQGLQFLFEYFSETQRNKGNFPGRFSGRQFSNSRSEMNVSTLELGDSALYLCASRAGTNEKLFFGSGTQLSVL.

Details on this clone: The same CDR3 can be traced to other DNA sequences in this sample. This chain links TRBV7-9 with TRBJ1-1; D possibly corresponds to TRBD1 (5 bases). Trimming removed 3 bases from V and 2 bases from J, with 7 bases in between. In germline, CDR1 is SEHNR, CDR2 FQNEAQ (reference sequence). There are 13 residues in the CDR3. The CDR3 nucleotides read TGTGCCAGCAGCTTCGGGGGAAACACTGAAGCTTTCTTT. Its translation: CASSFGGNTEAFF. Full variable domain (missing parts from reference TRBV7-9 and TRBJ1-1): DTGVSQNPRHKITKRGQNVTFRCDPISEHNRLYWYRQTLGQGPEFLTYFQNEAQLEKSRLLSDRFSAERPKGSFSTLEIQRTEQGDSAMYLCASSFGGNTEAFFGQGTRLTVV.

The chain has TRBV5-1 and TRBJ2-2; unclear D gene. CDR3 size: 15 residues. Trimming shortened V by 0 bases and J by 0 bases, and 6 bases separated the two germline ends. Germline V lookup: CDR1 SGHRS, CDR2 YFSETQ. In DNA, the CDR3 is TGCGCCAGCAGCTTGGGGGCTTCGAACACCGGGGAGCTGTTTTTT. Amino acids: CASSLGASNTGELFF.

The chain uses TRBV10-3 and TRBJ1-1; possible D gene TRBD1, 6 bases. The CDR3 is 13 residues long. Germline lookup yields CDR1 ENHRY and CDR2 SYGVKD. V lost 6 bases to trimming and J lost 0 bases, with 8 bases between them. The CDR3 sequence is CAISRTVNTEAFF. The DNA of the CDR3 is TGTGCCATCAGCCGGACAGTGAACACTGAAGCTTTCTTT.

This chain connects TRBV30 to TRBJ2-6, with D perhaps TRBD1 (7 bases). V lost 2 bases to trimming and J lost 2 bases, with 16 bases between them. The CDR3 loop spans 17 amino acids. Germline-derived CDR1 and CDR2 are GTSNPN and SVGIG (reference sequence). The chain's CDR3 is CAWSRGTVSPGANVLTF. The CDR3 DNA is TGTGCCTGGAGTCGCGGGACAGTCTCCCCTGGGGCCAACGTCCTGACTTTC.